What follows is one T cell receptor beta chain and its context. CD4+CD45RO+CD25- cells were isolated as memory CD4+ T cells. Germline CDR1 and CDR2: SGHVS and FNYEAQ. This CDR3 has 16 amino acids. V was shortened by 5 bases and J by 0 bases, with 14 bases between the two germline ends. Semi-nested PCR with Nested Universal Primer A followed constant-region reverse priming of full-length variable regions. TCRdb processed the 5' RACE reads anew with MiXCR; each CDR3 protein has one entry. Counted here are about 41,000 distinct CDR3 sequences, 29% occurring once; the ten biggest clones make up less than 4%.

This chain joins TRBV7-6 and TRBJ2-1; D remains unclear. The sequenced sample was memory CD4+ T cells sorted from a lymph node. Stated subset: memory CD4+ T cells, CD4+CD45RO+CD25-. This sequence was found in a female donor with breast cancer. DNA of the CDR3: TGTGCCAGCAGCCGTAATCCGACAAGCTCCTACAATGAGCAGTTCTTC. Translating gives CASSRNPTSSYNEQFF.